The present TCR beta chain was sequenced within a study of cytotoxic CD8 clonotypes in ibrutinib-treated CLL (TCRdb year 2021). Describing the broader study: The cohort was composed of some twelve relapsed/refractory and roughly 14 treatment-naive patients; IGHV unmutated status was identified in some 17 patients. Response samples were obtained after a median of approximately 12 months of treatment, with a range of about 6 to 36 months. Patients were still on ibrutinib when every remission and progressive disease sample was collected. Cryopreserved peripheral blood mononuclear cells were collected before treatment, at response, and at either disease progression or sustained remission. Responses were partial in 24 patients and complete in 2; after median roughly 69 months follow-up, some 15 stayed in remission and about twelve progressed. Longitudinal samples were available for about 30% of the 86 trial participants. An average of around 260,000 productive templates and roughly 94,000 productive rearrangements was obtained per sample.

On a MiSeq, deep resolution sequencing aimed for a depth between 1 in 1 million and 1 in 200,000 T cells, with each clonotype covered about 9.2x on average. TCR beta libraries were generated with the immunoSEQ hsTCRB Kit. For the original study's pipeline: Data were analyzed with ImmunoSEQ Data Assistant and ImmunoSEQ Analyzer, with V, D and J genes assigned per IMGT definitions. Clonality, which ranges from 0 to 1, was calculated as one minus the normalized Shannon entropy of productive rearrangement frequencies. Only overrepresented clonotypes making up at least 0.05% of each patient's repertoire were included in the public clonotype analysis. Approximately 12 age-matched healthy donor repertoires from immuneACCESS were used as controls for clonality. TCRdb mirrors the immuneACCESS table, restricted to in-frame sequences. Some clones are absent from its copies; in checked studies, under half trace to an unresolved V gene, and the reason for the others is unknown. Clone size and V and J calls were adopted from that table, with D and trimming inferred from the DNA. Here the sample has under 300,000 clones; about three quarters occur a single time. The top ten hold approximately 15% of the sample.

Summary of the overall study and its limitations: Baseline clonality exceeded that of age-matched healthy donors and correlated strongly with circulating CD8+ T-cell counts. Clonality increased at ibrutinib response, stayed stable in sustained remission, and fell back toward baseline at progression. Public clonotypes were rare and either shrank or stayed stable during treatment, and the rise in clonality at ibrutinib response reflected expansion of private clonotypes. Sampling times were not matched between sustained-remission and progressing patients, and lymph node repertoires were not studied.

As regards this clone: Its antigen is unknown. No base qualities exist here, and no much larger clone lies one base off it.

What the time point label conveys for this sample: approximately 25 months on ibrutinib. For TCR beta library preparation, approximately 2 micrograms of genomic DNA were isolated from cryopreserved PBMCs. Longitudinal blood samples from CLL patients on ibrutinib monotherapy were analyzed using high-throughput TCR beta sequencing. The patients took part in an open-label, single-center phase 2 trial of ibrutinib monotherapy. Trimming costs V 5 bases and J 5 bases, and their ends lie 12 bases apart. Its CDR3 holds 13 amino acids, cysteine through phenylalanine. Left in the record is the CDR3 DNA by itself, 39 bases read in frame from the first base. The germline V gene supplies CDR1 SGHTA and CDR2 FQGNSA.

The rearrangement joined TRBV7-2 to TRBJ2-5; TRBD2 is a weak D gene call, 6 bases matching. This receptor was obtained from a human donor with chronic lymphocytic leukemia. The sequencing here drew on PBMCs, taken after 24 months of ibrutinib treatment. The DNA reads as follows: TGTGCCAGCAGCGAGGAGGGCCTTGAGACCCAGTACTTC. Translation gives CASSEEGLETQYF.